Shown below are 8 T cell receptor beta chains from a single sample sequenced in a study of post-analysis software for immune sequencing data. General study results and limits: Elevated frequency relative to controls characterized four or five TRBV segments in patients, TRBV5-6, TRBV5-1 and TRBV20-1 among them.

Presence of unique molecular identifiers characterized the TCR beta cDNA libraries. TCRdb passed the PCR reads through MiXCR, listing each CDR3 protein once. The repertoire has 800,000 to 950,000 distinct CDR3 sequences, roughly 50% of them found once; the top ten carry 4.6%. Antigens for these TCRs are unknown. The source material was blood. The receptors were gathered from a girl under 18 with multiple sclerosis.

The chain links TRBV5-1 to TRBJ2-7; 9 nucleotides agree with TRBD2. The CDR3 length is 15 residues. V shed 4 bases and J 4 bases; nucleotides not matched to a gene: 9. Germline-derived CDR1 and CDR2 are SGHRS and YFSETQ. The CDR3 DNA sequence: TGCGCCAGCAGCCACACACCTAGCGGGGAGTACGAGCAGTACTTC. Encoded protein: CASSHTPSGEYEQYF.

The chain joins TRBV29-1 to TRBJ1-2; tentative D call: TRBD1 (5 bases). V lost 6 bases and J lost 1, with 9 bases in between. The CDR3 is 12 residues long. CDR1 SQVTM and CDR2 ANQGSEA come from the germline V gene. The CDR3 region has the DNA TGCAGCGTAATGACAGATAACTATGGCTACACCTTC. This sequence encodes CSVMTDNYGYTF.

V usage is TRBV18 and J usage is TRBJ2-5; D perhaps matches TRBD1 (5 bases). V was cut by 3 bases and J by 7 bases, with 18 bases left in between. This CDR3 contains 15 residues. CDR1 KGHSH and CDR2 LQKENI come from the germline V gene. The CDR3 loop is CASSPKTGGRGTQYF. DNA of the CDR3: TGTGCCAGCTCACCGAAAACAGGTGGCAGAGGGACCCAGTACTTC.

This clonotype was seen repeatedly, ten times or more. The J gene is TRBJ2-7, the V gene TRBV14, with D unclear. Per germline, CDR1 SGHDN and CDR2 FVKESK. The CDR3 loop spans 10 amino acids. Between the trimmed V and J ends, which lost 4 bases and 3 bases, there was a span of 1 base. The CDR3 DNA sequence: TGTGCCAGCAGCCTCTACGAGCAGTACTTC. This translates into CASSLYEQYF.

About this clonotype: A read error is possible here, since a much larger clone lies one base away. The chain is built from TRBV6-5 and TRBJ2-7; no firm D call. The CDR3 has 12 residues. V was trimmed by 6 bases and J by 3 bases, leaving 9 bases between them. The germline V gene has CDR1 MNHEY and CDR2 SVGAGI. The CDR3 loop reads CASRSDGYEQYF. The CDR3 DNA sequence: TGTGCCAGCAGATCGGACGGCTACGAGCAGTACTTC.

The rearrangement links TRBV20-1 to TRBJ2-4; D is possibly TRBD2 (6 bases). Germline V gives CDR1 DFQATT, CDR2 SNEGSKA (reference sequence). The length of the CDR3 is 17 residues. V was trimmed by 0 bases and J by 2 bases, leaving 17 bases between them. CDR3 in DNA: TGCAGTGCTAGAGAGGCAGGGAGCGGGCCCTCCAAAAACATTCAGTACTTC. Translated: CSAREAGSGPSKNIQYF.

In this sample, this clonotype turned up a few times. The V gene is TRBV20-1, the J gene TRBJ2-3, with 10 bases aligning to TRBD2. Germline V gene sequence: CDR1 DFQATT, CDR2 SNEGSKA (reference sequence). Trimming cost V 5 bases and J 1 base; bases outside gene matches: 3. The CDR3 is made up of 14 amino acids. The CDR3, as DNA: TGCAGTGCTCCCGGGACTAGCGGCACAGATACGCAGTATTTT. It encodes CSAPGTSGTDTQYF.

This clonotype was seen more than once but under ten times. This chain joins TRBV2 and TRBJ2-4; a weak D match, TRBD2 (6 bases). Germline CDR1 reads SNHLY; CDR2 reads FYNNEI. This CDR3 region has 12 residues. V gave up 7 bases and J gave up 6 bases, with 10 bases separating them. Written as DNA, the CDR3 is TGTGCCAGCACCGGGGGTACAAACATTCAGTACTTC. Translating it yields CASTGGTNIQYF.